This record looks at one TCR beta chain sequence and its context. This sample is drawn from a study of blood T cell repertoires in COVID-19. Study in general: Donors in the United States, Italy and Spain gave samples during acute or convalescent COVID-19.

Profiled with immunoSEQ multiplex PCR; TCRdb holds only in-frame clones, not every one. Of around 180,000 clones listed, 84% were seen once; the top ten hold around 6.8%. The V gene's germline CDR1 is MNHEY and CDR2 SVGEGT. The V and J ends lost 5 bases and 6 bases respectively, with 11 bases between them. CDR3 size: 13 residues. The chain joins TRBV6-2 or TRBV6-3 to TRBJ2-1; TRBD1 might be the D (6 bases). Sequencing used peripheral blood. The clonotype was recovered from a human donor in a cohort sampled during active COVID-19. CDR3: CASSLTGINEQFF. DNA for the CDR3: TGTGCCAGCAGTCTAACAGGGATCAATGAGCAGTTCTTC.